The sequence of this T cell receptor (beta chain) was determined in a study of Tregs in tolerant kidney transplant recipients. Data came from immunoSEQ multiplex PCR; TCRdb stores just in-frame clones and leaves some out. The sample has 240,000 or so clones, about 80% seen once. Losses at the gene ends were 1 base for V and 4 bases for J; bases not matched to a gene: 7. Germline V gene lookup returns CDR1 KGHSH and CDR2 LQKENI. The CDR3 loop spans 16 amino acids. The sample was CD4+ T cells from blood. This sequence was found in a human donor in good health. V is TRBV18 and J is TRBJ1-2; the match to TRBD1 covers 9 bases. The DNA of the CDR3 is TGTGCCAGCTCACCACTGGGACAGGGTACAAGCTATGGCTACACCTTC. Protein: CASSPLGQGTSYGYTF.